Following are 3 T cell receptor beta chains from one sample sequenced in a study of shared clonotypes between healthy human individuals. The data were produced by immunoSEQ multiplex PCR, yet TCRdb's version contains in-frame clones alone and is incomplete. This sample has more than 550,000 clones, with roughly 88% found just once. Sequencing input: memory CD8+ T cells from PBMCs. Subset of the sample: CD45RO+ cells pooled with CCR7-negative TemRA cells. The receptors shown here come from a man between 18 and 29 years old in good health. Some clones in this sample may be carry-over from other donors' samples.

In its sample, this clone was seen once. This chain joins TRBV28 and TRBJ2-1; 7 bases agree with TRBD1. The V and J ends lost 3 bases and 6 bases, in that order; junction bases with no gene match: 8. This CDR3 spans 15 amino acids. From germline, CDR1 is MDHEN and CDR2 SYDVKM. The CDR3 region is CASSLGQSTPNEQFF. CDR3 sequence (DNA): TGTGCCAGCAGTTTGGGACAGAGTACCCCCAATGAGCAGTTCTTC.

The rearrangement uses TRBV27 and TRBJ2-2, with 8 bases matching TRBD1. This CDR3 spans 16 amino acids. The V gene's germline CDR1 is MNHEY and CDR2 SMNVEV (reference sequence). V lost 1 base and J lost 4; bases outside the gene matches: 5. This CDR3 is CASSLLPGGLTGELFF. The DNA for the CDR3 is TGTGCCAGCAGTTTATTGCCAGGGGGCCTCACCGGGGAGCTGTTTTTT.

Here the CDR3 DNA reads TGTGCCAGCAGTTTTGTGACAGGGACCAATCAGCCCCAGCATTTT. Its translation: CASSFVTGTNQPQHF. V is TRBV28 and J is TRBJ1-5; 7 nucleotides line up with TRBD1. The CDR3 contains 15 residues. CDR1 and CDR2 from the germline V gene are MDHEN and SYDVKM. The V segment lost 3 bases and the J segment 3 bases; nucleotides outside the gene matches: 5. Together with reference TRBV28 and TRBJ1-5, the CDR3 gives the full variable domain: DVKVTQSSRYLVKRTGEKVFLECVQDMDHENMFWYRQDPGLGLRLIYFSYDVKMKEKGDIPEGYSVSREKKERFSLILESASTNQTSMYLCASSFVTGTNQPQHFGDGTRLSIL.